Following are 8 T cell receptor beta chains from one sample sequenced in a study of PD-L1 blockade in urothelial cancer (dated by TCRdb to between 2016 and 2019). Receptor amplification or capture employed the immunoSEQ multiplex PCR assay. TCRdb provides this immuneACCESS table in a form limited to in-frame rearrangements. Some clones are lacking; in checked studies, under half of them reflect an unresolved V gene, and why the rest are absent is not known. The sample profile shows about 52,000 clones; over 65% of them were found once. 1% to 1.5% of the sample is taken by the ten largest. This specimen's time point label, interpreted: pretreatment peripheral blood. Sequencing used PBMCs, obtained around atezolizumab (anti-PD-L1) treatment. These receptors originate from a man aged 45-65 years with urothelial cancer.

V is TRBV10-3 and J is TRBJ2-1, with TRBD2 matching 12 bases. V was clipped by 3 bases and J by 0 bases; unmatched bases: 9. Germline V gene data show CDR1 as ENHRY and CDR2 as SYGVKD. This CDR3 is built from 19 residues. This CDR3 reads CAISESSGGALSSYNEQFF. The CDR3 DNA reads TGTGCCATCAGTGAATCTAGCGGGGGGGCCCTGAGCTCCTACAATGAGCAGTTCTTC.

The CDR3 region has the DNA TGTGCCAGCAGTTACCCCACTATGACTAGCATCGGGGAGCTGTTTTTT. This codes for CASSYPTMTSIGELFF. The V gene is TRBV6-5, the J gene TRBJ2-2; 7 bases are shared with TRBD2. The CDR3 is 16 amino acids. V trimming: 2 bases; J trimming: 7 bases; junction bases outside the gene matches: 10. CDR1 MNHEY and CDR2 SVGAGI come from the germline V gene.

This chain joins TRBV25-1 and TRBJ2-3; D is unclear. Germline-derived CDR1 and CDR2 are MGHDK and SYGVNS. V shed 4 bases and J shed 4 bases, with 12 bases lying between them. The CDR3 is 14 residues long. CDR3 bases: TGTGCCAGCAGTGCCCCCTCTCGGGCAGATACGCAGTATTTT. Translation: CASSAPSRADTQYF.

This chain uses TRBV6-1 with TRBJ1-1; perhaps TRBD1 as D (6 bases). The CDR3 consists of 16 residues. Trimming shortened V by 4 bases and J by 3 bases, and 18 bases separated the two germline ends. Germline assignment: CDR1 MNHNS and CDR2 SASEGT. CDR3 region: CASSASDRRTHTEAFF. The CDR3 DNA is TGTGCCAGCAGTGCGTCCGACAGGAGAACTCACACTGAAGCTTTCTTT.

The V and J genes are TRBV11-2 and TRBJ2-7, with TRBD1 matching 9 bases. J was trimmed by 2 bases and V by 5 bases; bases with no gene match: 10. Per the germline V gene, CDR1 is SGHAT and CDR2 is FQNNGV. There are 16 residues in the CDR3. The CDR3 DNA reads as TGTGCCAGCAGCCGCCAGAAGACAGGGGGAACCTACGAGCAGTACTTC. This sequence encodes CASSRQKTGGTYEQYF.

The rearrangement joins TRBV11-2 to TRBJ1-2; TRBD1 might be the D (6 bases). V dropped 5 bases and J dropped 5 bases, with 18 bases sitting between them. The CDR3 contains 15 residues. Germline CDR1 SGHAT, CDR2 FQNNGV. The CDR3 DNA follows: TGTGCCAGCAGCGAAGCGGGGGGCTGGAGTTATGGCTACACCTTC. This encodes CASSEAGGWSYGYTF. Combining the CDR3 with reference TRBV11-2 and TRBJ1-2 gives the whole variable domain EAGVAQSPRYKIIEKRQSVAFWCNPISGHATLYWYQQILGQGPKLLIQFQNNGVVDDSQLPKDRFSAERLKGVDSTLKIQPAKLEDSAVYLCASSEAGGWSYGYTFGSGTRLTVV.

The chain recombines TRBV19 with TRBJ1-5; 9 nucleotides align to TRBD1. CDR1 and CDR2 (germline): LNHDA, SQIVND (reference sequence). Losses at the gene ends were 5 bases for V and 6 bases for J; bases not matched to a gene: 8. The CDR3 runs 15 residues. The CDR3 region is CASSVGQGGFQPQHF. As DNA, the CDR3 is TGTGCCAGTAGTGTGGGACAGGGCGGGTTTCAGCCCCAGCATTTT.

This chain connects TRBV29-1 to TRBJ1-1; D unresolved. Trimming pared 4 bases from V and 3 bases from J, leaving 12 bases between. Germline-derived CDR1 and CDR2 are SQVTM and ANQGSEA. The CDR3 sequence is 13 residues long. CDR3 sequence reads: CSVAGSLYTEAFF. CDR3 DNA: TGCAGCGTTGCAGGCAGCTTATACACTGAAGCTTTCTTT.